This T cell receptor beta chain was sequenced for a study of cytomegalovirus exposure and HLA in healthy donors (dated by TCRdb to 2016 to 2017). As for the study more broadly: A later analysis indicated that the 130 or so validation repertoires were generated on the platform also employed for the approximately 700 repertoires of the first cohort. The study aimed to test whether signatures of past pathogen exposure could be identified by cataloging public T cell receptors. Besides the first cohort of approximately 710 subjects, a separate validation cohort made up of 120 different subjects was used. High-throughput TCR immunosequencing, statistical association of individual TCRs with disease status, and machine learning were combined to predict cytomegalovirus infection status.

Library preparation employed the immunoSEQ multiplex PCR assay. Processing in the source paper ran as follows. A statistical classification framework was developed to diagnose cytomegalovirus status using the catalog of TCR beta chain sequences. TCRdb obtained this table from immuneACCESS and retained in-frame rearrangements with V and J assigned. These tables miss some clones; where compared with another copy, unresolved V genes account for less than half of the shortfall, and the remainder is unexplained. V, J and clone size reflect that table, while D and trimming were determined from the DNA. In this sample the table shows under 300,000 clones, 85% to 90% of which occur a single time. The ten largest clones take up more than 0.35% of the sample. The research as a whole found: Across donors, most TCR sequences were observed very rarely, whereas some public TCRs were present in many individuals. The classifier was reported to diagnose cytomegalovirus status with high specificity and sensitivity in both the original cohort and the validation cohort. A few of the identified cytomegalovirus-associated TCR beta chains were confirmed in vitro to be specific for cytomegalovirus antigens. A later analysis found that TCRs clustered in the first cohort also tended to co-occur in the 120 validation repertoires, with approximately 93% of cluster scores above 0. All 110 or so repertoires were used to score co-occurrence in the validation cohort in a later analysis, because that analysis had no HLA typing for the cohort. The authors suggested that the approach could potentially be generalized to other disease states and immunological phenotypes. The study gave a list of under 200 TCR beta chains associated with cytomegalovirus.

The donors were included in the validation cohort of roughly 130 subjects, a group kept apart from the roughly 680-subject first cohort. Turning to this clone: No cognate antigen has been identified for it. The sample holds no much larger clone one base away, and base qualities are not on file.

A distance of 13 bases separates the germline ends of V and J, which lose 4 bases and 6 bases respectively. Counted from cysteine to phenylalanine, this CDR3 has 13 amino acids. Only the CDR3 region is kept as DNA, spanning 39 bases read in frame from base 1. Based on the germline V gene, the CDR1 and CDR2 sequences are MDHEN and SYDVKM. The source is a young woman in good health and CMV-seronegative. The sequenced material came from PBMCs. The chain employs TRBV28 and TRBJ2-7; the D gene is perhaps TRBD1, on 5 matching bases. Read as DNA, the sequence is TGTGCCAGCAGTTCCGATACAGGTAGCGAGCAGTACTTC. The resulting protein is CASSSDTGSEQYF.